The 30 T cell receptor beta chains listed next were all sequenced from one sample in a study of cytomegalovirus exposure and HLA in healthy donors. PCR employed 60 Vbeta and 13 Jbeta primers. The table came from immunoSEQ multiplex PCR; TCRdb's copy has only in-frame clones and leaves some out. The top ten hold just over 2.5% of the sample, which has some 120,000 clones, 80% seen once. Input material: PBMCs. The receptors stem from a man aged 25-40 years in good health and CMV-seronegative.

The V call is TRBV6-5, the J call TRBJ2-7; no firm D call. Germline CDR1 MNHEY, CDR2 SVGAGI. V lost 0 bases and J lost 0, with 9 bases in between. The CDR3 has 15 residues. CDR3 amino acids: CASSYSSRLSYEQYF. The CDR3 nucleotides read TGTGCCAGCAGTTACTCATCCAGGCTCTCCTACGAGCAGTACTTC.

The chain's CDR3 is CASREIRTGNEQYF. The CDR3 nucleotides read TGTGCCAGCAGGGAGATCAGGACAGGGAACGAGCAGTACTTC. The rearrangement joins TRBV11-2 to TRBJ2-5, with 8 bases fitting TRBD1. Gene TRBJ2-7 matches the end of the DNA better, so the J call may be wrong. This CDR3 spans 14 amino acids. In germline, CDR1 is SGHAT, CDR2 FQNNGV.

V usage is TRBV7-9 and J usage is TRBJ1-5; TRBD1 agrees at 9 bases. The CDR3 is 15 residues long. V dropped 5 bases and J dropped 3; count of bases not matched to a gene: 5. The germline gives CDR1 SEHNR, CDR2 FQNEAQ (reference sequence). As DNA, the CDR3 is TGTGCCAGCAGCGCCGGGACAGGGATCAATCAGCCCCAGCATTTT. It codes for CASSAGTGINQPQHF.

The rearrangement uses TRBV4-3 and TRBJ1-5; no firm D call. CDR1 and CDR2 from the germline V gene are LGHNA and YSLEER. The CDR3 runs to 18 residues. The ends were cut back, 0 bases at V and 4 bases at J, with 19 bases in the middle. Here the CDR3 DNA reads TGCGCCAGCAGCCAAGATCGGCAGGTCCCAACCAGGAATCAGCCCCAGCATTTT. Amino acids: CASSQDRQVPTRNQPQHF.

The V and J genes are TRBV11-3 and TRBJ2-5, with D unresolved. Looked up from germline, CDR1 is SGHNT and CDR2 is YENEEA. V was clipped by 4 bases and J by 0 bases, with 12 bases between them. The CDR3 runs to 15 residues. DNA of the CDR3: TGTGCCAGCAGCTCTCGAAGAGTGTACCAAGAGACCCAGTACTTC. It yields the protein CASSSRRVYQETQYF. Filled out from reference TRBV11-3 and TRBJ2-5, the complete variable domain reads EAGVVQSPRYKIIEKKQPVAFWCNPISGHNTLYWYLQNLGQGPELLIRYENEEAVDDSQLPKDRFSAERLKGVDSTLKIQPAELGDSAVYLCASSSRRVYQETQYFGPGTRLLVL.

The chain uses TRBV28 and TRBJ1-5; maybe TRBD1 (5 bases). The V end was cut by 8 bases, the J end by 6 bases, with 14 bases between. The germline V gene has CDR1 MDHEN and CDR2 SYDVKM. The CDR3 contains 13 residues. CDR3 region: CASHTGLSQPQHF. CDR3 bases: TGTGCCAGCCATACAGGTCTGAGTCAGCCCCAGCATTTT.

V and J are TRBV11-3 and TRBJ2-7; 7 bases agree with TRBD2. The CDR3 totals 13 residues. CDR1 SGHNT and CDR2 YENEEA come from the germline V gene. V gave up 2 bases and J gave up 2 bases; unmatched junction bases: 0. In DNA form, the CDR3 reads TGTGCCAGCAGCTTAAGCGGGGCCTACGAGCAGTACTTC. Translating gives CASSLSGAYEQYF.

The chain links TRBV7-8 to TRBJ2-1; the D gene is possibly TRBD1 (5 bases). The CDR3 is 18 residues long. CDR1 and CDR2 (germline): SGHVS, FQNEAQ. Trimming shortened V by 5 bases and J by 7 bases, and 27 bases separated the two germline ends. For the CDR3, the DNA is TGTGCCAGCAGCCTAGGCTTACGTCACCAGGGATTGCGGAATGAGCAGTTCTTC. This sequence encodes CASSLGLRHQGLRNEQFF. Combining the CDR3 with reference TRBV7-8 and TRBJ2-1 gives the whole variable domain GAGVSQSPRYKVAKRGQDVALRCDPISGHVSLFWYQQALGQGPEFLTYFQNEAQLDKSGLPSDRFFAERPEGSVSTLKIQRTQQEDSAVYLCASSLGLRHQGLRNEQFFGPGTRLTVL.

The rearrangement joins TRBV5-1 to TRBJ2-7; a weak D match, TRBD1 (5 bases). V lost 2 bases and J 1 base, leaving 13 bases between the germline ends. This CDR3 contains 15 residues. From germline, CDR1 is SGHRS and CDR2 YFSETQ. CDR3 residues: CASSFGQGLSYEQYF. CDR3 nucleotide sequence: TGCGCCAGCAGCTTTGGGCAGGGTCTATCCTACGAGCAGTACTTC.

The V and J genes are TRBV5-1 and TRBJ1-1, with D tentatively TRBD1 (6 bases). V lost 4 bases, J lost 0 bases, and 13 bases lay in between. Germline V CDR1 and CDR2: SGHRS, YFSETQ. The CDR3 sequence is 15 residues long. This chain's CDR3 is CASSRVQGMNTEAFF. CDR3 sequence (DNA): TGCGCCAGCAGCCGGGTGCAGGGGATGAACACTGAAGCTTTCTTT.

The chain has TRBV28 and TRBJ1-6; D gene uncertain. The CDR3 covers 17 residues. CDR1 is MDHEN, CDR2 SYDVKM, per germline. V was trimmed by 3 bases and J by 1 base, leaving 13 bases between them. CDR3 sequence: CASSFVRFGSYNSPLHF. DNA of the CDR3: TGTGCCAGCAGTTTTGTACGGTTCGGGTCCTATAATTCACCCCTCCACTTT.

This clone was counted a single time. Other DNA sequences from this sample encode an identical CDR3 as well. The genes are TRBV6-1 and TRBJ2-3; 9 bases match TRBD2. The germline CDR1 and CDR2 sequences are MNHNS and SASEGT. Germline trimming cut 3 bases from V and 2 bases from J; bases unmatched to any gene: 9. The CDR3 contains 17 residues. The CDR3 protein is CASSDLAGGPHTDTQYF. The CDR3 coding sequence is TGTGCCAGCAGTGACCTGGCGGGAGGGCCTCACACAGATACGCAGTATTTT.

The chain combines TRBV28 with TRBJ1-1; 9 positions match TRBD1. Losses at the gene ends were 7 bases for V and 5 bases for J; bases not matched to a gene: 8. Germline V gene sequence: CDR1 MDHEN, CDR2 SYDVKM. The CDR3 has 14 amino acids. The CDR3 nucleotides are TGTGCCAGCACCAGCGACAGGGGGAGAACTGAAGCTTTCTTT. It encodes CASTSDRGRTEAFF. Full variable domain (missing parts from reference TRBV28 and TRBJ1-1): DVKVTQSSRYLVKRTGEKVFLECVQDMDHENMFWYRQDPGLGLRLIYFSYDVKMKEKGDIPEGYSVSREKKERFSLILESASTNQTSMYLCASTSDRGRTEAFFGQGTRLTVV.

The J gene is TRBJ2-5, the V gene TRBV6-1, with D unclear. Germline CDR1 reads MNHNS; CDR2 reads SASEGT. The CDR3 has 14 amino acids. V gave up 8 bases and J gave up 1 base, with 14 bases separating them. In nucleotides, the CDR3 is TGTGCCAGCCGAGGTTGGGTTGTCCAAGAGACCCAGTACTTC. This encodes CASRGWVVQETQYF.

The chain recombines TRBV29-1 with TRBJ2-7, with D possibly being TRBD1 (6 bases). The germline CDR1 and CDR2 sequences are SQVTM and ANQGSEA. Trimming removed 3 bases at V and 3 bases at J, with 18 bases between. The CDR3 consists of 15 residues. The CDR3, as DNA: TGCAGCGTTGAGACAGGTTTCCCTCCTCTCTACGAGCAGTACTTC. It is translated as CSVETGFPPLYEQYF.

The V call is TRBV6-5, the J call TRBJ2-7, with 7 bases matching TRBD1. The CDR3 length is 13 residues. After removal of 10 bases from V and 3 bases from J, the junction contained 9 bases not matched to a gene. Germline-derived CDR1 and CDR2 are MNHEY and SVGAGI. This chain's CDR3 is CATMTGPYYEQYF. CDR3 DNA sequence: TGTGCCACCATGACAGGGCCCTACTACGAGCAGTACTTC.

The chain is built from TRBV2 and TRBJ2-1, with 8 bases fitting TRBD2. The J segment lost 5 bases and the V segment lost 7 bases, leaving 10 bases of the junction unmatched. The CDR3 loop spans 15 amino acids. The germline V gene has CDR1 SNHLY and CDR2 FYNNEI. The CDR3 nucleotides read TGTGCCAGCACTTTGAGCGGGGGCGGACACAATGAGCAGTTCTTC. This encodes CASTLSGGGHNEQFF.

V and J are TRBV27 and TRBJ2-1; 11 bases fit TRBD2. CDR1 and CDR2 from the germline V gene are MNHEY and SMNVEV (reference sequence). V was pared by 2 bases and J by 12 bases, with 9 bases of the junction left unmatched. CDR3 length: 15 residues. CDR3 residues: CASSLAGTSGLGQFF. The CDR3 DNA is TGTGCCAGCAGTTTAGCCGGGACTAGCGGACTCGGGCAGTTCTTC.

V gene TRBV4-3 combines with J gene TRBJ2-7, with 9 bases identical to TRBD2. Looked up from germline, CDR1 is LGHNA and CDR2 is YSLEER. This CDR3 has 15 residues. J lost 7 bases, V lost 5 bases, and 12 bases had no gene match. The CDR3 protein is CASSNAGTSLCEQYF. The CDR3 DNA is TGCGCCAGCAGCAACGCCGGGACTAGCCTTTGTGAGCAGTACTTC.

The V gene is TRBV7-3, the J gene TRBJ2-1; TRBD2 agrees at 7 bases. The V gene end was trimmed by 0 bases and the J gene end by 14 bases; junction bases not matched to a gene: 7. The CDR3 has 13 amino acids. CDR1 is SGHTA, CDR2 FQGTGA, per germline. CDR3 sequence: CASSLTFGGSKFF. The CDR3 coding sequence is TGTGCCAGCAGCTTAACGTTTGGCGGGAGCAAGTTCTTC.

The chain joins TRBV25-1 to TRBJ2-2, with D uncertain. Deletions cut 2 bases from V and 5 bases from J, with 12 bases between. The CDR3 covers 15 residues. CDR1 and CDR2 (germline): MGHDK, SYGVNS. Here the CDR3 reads CASSEPGIMTGELFF. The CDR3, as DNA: TGTGCCAGCAGTGAACCCGGTATAATGACCGGGGAGCTGTTTTTT. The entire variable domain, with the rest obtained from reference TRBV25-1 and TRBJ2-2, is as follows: EADIYQTPRYLVIGTGKKITLECSQTMGHDKMYWYQQDPGMELHLIHYSYGVNSTEKGDLSSESTVSRIRTEHFPLTLESARPSHTSQYLCASSEPGIMTGELFFGEGSRLTVL.

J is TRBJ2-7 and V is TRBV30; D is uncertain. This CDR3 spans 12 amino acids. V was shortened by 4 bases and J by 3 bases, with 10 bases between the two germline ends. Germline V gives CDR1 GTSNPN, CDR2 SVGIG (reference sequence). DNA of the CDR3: TGTGCCTGGACAGATCGTAACTACGAGCAGTACTTC. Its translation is CAWTDRNYEQYF.

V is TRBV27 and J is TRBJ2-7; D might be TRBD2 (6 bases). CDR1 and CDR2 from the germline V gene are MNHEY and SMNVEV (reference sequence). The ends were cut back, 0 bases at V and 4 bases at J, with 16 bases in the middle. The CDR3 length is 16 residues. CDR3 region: CASSLSVGTALYEQYF. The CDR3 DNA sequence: TGTGCCAGCAGTTTATCGGTAGGGACTGCACTGTACGAGCAGTACTTC.

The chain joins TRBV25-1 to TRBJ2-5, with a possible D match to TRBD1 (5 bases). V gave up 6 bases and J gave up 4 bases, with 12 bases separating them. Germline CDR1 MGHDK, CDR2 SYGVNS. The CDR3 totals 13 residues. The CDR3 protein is CASRDTGRETQYF. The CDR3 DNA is TGTGCCAGCAGGGACACCGGGCGAGAGACCCAGTACTTC. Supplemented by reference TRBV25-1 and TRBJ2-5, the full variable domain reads EADIYQTPRYLVIGTGKKITLECSQTMGHDKMYWYQQDPGMELHLIHYSYGVNSTEKGDLSSESTVSRIRTEHFPLTLESARPSHTSQYLCASRDTGRETQYFGPGTRLLVL.

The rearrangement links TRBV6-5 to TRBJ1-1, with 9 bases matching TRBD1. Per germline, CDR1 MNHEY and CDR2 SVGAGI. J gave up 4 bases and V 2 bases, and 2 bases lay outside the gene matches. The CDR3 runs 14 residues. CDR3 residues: CASSYGTGITEAFF. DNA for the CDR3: TGTGCCAGCAGTTACGGGACAGGGATCACTGAAGCTTTCTTT.

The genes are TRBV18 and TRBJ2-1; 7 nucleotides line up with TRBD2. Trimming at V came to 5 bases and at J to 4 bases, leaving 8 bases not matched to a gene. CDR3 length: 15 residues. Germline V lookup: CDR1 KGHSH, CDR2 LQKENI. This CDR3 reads CASSLAGLGYNEQFF. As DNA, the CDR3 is TGTGCCAGCTCATTAGCGGGTTTAGGTTACAATGAGCAGTTCTTC.

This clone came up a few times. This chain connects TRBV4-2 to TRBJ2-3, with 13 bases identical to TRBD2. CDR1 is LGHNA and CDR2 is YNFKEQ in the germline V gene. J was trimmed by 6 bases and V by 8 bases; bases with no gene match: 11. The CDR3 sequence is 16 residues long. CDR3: CASGSGTSGTRDTQYF. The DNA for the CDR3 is TGTGCCAGCGGATCCGGGACTAGCGGGACGCGCGATACGCAGTATTTT.

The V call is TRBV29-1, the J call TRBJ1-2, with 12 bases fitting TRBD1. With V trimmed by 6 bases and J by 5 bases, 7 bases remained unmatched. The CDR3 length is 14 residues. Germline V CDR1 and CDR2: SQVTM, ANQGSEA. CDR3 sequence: CSVGTGGEGYGYTF. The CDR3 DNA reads TGCAGCGTGGGGACAGGGGGCGAGGGTTATGGCTACACCTTC.

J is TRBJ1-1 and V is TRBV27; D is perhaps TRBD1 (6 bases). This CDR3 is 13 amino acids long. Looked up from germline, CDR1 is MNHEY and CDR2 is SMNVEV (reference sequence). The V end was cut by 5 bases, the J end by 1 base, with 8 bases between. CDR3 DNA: TGTGCCAGCAGTATACAGGGGAACACTGAAGCTTTCTTT. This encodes CASSIQGNTEAFF.

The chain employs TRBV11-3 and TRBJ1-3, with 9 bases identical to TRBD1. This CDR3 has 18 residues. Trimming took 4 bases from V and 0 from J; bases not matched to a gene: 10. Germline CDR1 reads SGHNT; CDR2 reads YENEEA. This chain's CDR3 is CASSWSGTGTLSGNTIYF. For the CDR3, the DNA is TGTGCCAGCAGCTGGTCCGGGACAGGGACTCTCTCTGGAAACACCATATATTTT.